These 9 T cell receptor beta chains originate from one sample sequenced in a study of shared clonotypes between healthy human individuals. Assay: immunoSEQ multiplex PCR; the TCRdb copy retains only in-frame clones and omits some. The sample carries under 650,000 clones, 95% to 97% recorded once. Sample: naive CD4+ T cells sorted from blood. The sample's subset: CD45RA+ positively selected. The receptors were sampled from a woman aged 25 to 39 in good health.

This clone was seen a single time. V is TRBV20-1 and J is TRBJ2-1; D not certain. Germline CDR1 is DFQATT and CDR2 is SNEGSKA (reference sequence). CDR3 length: 10 residues. V was clipped by 6 bases and J by 15 bases, with 15 bases between them. CDR3 residues: CSAKSSILFF. The CDR3 coding sequence is TGCAGTGCCAAATCCAGCATCCTGTTCTTC.

J is TRBJ1-5 and V is TRBV6-1; no clear D. This CDR3 region has 13 residues. CDR1 is MNHNS and CDR2 is SASEGT in the germline V gene. V shed 4 bases and J shed 5 bases, with 9 bases lying between them. The CDR3: CASSVTVDQPQHF. The DNA for the CDR3 is TGTGCCAGCAGTGTAACTGTAGATCAGCCCCAGCATTTT.

The chain links TRBV27 to TRBJ1-2; TRBD1 is a possible D gene (5 bases). Trimming removed 3 bases from V and 7 bases from J, with 21 bases in between. Germline-derived CDR1 and CDR2 are MNHEY and SMNVEV (reference sequence). The CDR3 runs to 16 residues. The CDR3 region is CASSFTVRGRTSGYTF. As DNA, the CDR3 is TGTGCCAGCAGTTTTACGGTCCGGGGGAGGACTTCTGGCTACACCTTC.

This sequence joins TRBV4-2 and TRBJ1-3; TRBD1 matches 7 bases. Losses at the gene ends were 5 bases for V and 0 bases for J; bases not matched to a gene: 4. This CDR3 spans 15 amino acids. The germline V gene encodes CDR1 LGHNA and CDR2 YNFKEQ. The DNA for the CDR3 is TGTGCCAGCAGCTCGGGACAGTTCTCTGGAAACACCATATATTTT. As protein: CASSSGQFSGNTIYF.

CDR3 residues: CASSAGTGASGANVLTF. CDR3 nucleotides: TGTGCCAGCAGTGCCGGGACAGGGGCCTCTGGGGCCAACGTCCTGACTTTC. The chain joins TRBV6-4 to TRBJ2-6, with 10 bases identical to TRBD1. Germline loops: CDR1 MRHNA, CDR2 SNTAGT. The V gene end was trimmed by 4 bases and the J gene end by 0 bases; junction bases not matched to a gene: 3. The CDR3 is 17 residues long.

This chain joins TRBV6-5 and TRBJ2-3; 7 bases agree with TRBD2. Trimming removed 7 bases from V and 0 bases from J; junction bases left unmatched: 4. The CDR3 is made up of 14 amino acids. The V gene's germline CDR1 is MNHEY and CDR2 SVGAGI. CDR3 residues: CASTPRGSTDTQYF. The CDR3, as DNA: TGTGCCAGCACCCCGCGGGGGAGCACAGATACGCAGTATTTT.

V gene TRBV2 combines with J gene TRBJ2-3, with D uncertain. The ends were cut back, 7 bases at V and 4 bases at J, with 6 bases in the middle. Germline CDR1 reads SNHLY; CDR2 reads FYNNEI. The CDR3 sequence is 11 residues long. For the CDR3, the DNA is TGTGCCAGCAATGTGCCAGATACGCAGTATTTT. Its translation: CASNVPDTQYF.

Only one count was recorded for this clone. The chain employs TRBV28 and TRBJ1-3, with D possibly matching TRBD1 (5 bases). The V gene's germline CDR1 is MDHEN and CDR2 SYDVKM. The CDR3 sequence is 12 residues long. Trimming took off 6 bases at V and 9 bases at J, with 12 bases between the two ends. This CDR3 reads CASSSFDSTIYF. The CDR3 bases are TGTGCCAGCAGCTCCTTCGACAGCACCATATATTTT.

The CDR3 loop is CASSSASSYNEQFF. The CDR3 DNA is TGTGCCAGCAGCTCCGCGAGCTCCTACAATGAGCAGTTCTTC. The chain has TRBV7-9 and TRBJ2-1, with unresolved D. V lost 4 bases, J lost 0 bases, and 7 bases lay in between. Germline values: CDR1 SEHNR, CDR2 FQNEAQ (reference sequence). The CDR3 runs to 14 residues.